The 26 T cell receptor beta chains presented below share a single source sample, sequenced in a study of cytomegalovirus exposure and HLA in healthy donors. TCRdb's copy holds only in-frame clones and misses some; the assay was immunoSEQ multiplex PCR. Of 45,000 to 55,000 clones listed, 88% are singletons. The sample taken for sequencing was PBMCs. The receptors derive from a young woman in good health and CMV-seronegative.

The chain combines TRBV9 with TRBJ2-7; tentative D call: TRBD2 (6 bases). CDR1 and CDR2 from the germline V gene are SGDLS and YYNGEE. V gave up 3 bases and J gave up 3 bases, with 13 bases separating them. This CDR3 contains 14 residues. CDR3 DNA: TGTGCCAGCAGCGAGGGACTGAACCTCTACGAGCAGTACTTC. Residues: CASSEGLNLYEQYF.

Only a few counts were recorded for this clone. The V and J genes are TRBV5-1 and TRBJ1-1; TRBD1 might be the D (6 bases). Trimming stripped 0 bases from V and 0 bases from J, with 9 bases between. This CDR3 spans 15 amino acids. The germline V gene has CDR1 SGHRS and CDR2 YFSETQ. The CDR3 sequence is CASSLETGLNTEAFF. CDR3 in DNA: TGCGCCAGCAGCTTGGAAACAGGGTTGAACACTGAAGCTTTCTTT.

The gene calls are TRBV2 and TRBJ2-7; 7 nucleotides match TRBD1. This CDR3 has 15 amino acids. Looked up from germline, CDR1 is SNHLY and CDR2 is FYNNEI. The ends lost 7 bases at V and 5 bases at J; junction bases unmatched: 14. The CDR3, as DNA: TGTGCCAGCACCCTCCGGACAGGTCCGTTCCACGAGCAGTACTTC. Its protein is CASTLRTGPFHEQYF.

The chain has TRBV6-5 and TRBJ1-4; tentative D call: TRBD1 (6 bases). Germline-derived CDR1 and CDR2 are MNHEY and SVGAGI. CDR3 length equals 15 residues. Trimming took off 2 bases at V and 7 bases at J, with 14 bases between the two ends. The CDR3 spells CASSYGGGVGEKLFF. CDR3 DNA sequence: TGTGCCAGCAGTTACGGGGGGGGCGTTGGTGAAAAACTGTTTTTT.

The chain employs TRBV7-9 and TRBJ1-5; 9 bases are a match to TRBD1. J was trimmed by 2 bases and V by 5 bases; bases with no gene match: 4. The CDR3 loop spans 15 amino acids. Germline-derived CDR1 and CDR2 are SEHNR and FQNEAQ (reference sequence). The CDR3 coding sequence is TGTGCCAGCAGCCGGACAGGGGATGGCAATCAGCCCCAGCATTTT. As protein: CASSRTGDGNQPQHF.

CDR3 region: CASSGDRYYGYTF. The CDR3 DNA is TGCGCCAGCAGTGGGGACAGATATTATGGCTACACCTTC. The chain carries TRBV10-2 and TRBJ1-2, with 7 bases identical to TRBD1. The V gene's germline CDR1 is WSHSY and CDR2 SAAADI. The ends lost 4 bases at V and 5 bases at J; junction bases unmatched: 4. This CDR3 contains 13 residues.

The V call is TRBV9, the J call TRBJ2-1; 15 bases match TRBD2. J gave up 10 bases and V 0 bases, and 5 bases lay outside the gene matches. The CDR3 loop spans 16 amino acids. The germline gives CDR1 SGDLS, CDR2 YYNGEE. CDR3 sequence: CASSVEGLAGGREQFF. DNA of the CDR3: TGTGCCAGCAGCGTAGAGGGACTAGCGGGAGGAAGGGAGCAGTTCTTC.

The chain employs TRBV5-6 and TRBJ1-5, with a possible D match to TRBD1 (6 bases). The V gene's germline CDR1 is SGHDT and CDR2 YYEEEE. The CDR3 consists of 18 residues. Trimming removed 1 base at V and 5 bases at J, with 22 bases between. CDR3 nucleotides: TGTGCCAGCAGCTTGAGGCTGACCAGCGGGGGCTTCCATCAGCCCCAGCATTTT. Translating gives CASSLRLTSGGFHQPQHF.

The J gene is TRBJ2-1, the V gene TRBV19; TRBD2 is a possible D gene (5 bases). Trimming shortened V by 4 bases and J by 5 bases, and 18 bases separated the two germline ends. The V gene's germline CDR1 is LNHDA and CDR2 SQIVND (reference sequence). The CDR3 is made up of 16 amino acids. CDR3 coding DNA: TGTGCCAGTAGTAGCGTCTCCCAGCGGACCCACAATGAGCAGTTCTTC. Its protein product is CASSSVSQRTHNEQFF.

J is TRBJ1-2 and V is TRBV19, with D possibly matching TRBD1 (6 bases). V gave up 5 bases and J gave up 8 bases, with 18 bases separating them. Germline V gives CDR1 LNHDA, CDR2 SQIVND (reference sequence). The CDR3 totals 14 residues. CDR3 sequence reads: CASSSTAQGSGYTF. The CDR3 DNA sequence: TGTGCCAGTAGTTCTACAGCACAGGGCTCCGGCTACACCTTC.

V usage is TRBV27 and J usage is TRBJ2-3; possibly TRBD1 for D (5 bases). Germline CDR1 MNHEY, CDR2 SMNVEV (reference sequence). V gave up 2 bases and J gave up 1 base, with 19 bases separating them. The CDR3 is 18 amino acids. The CDR3 loop is CASSLIGQGVRGTDTQYF. The CDR3 DNA follows: TGTGCCAGCAGTTTAATCGGGCAGGGTGTAAGGGGCACAGATACGCAGTATTTT.

This clone was counted a single time. The V gene is TRBV11-2, the J gene TRBJ2-3, with 10 nucleotides matching TRBD1. The junction had 10 bases not matched to a gene; V was cut back by 3 bases and J by 7 bases. The CDR3 consists of 16 residues. The germline V gene has CDR1 SGHAT and CDR2 FQNNGV. In DNA, the CDR3 is TGTGCCAGCAGCTTGAGACAGGGGGCTTGGGCTAATACGCAGTATTTT. This gives the protein CASSLRQGAWANTQYF.

The J gene is TRBJ1-2, the V gene TRBV5-5; weak D call: TRBD1 (5 bases). V shed 3 bases and J shed 5 bases, with 11 bases lying between them. Germline V gene lookup returns CDR1 SGHKS and CDR2 YYEKEE (reference sequence). This CDR3 region has 13 residues. The DNA of the CDR3 is TGTGCCAGCAGCTCGGACATTGGGTATGGCTACACCTTC. Its protein is CASSSDIGYGYTF.

The genes are TRBV5-5 and TRBJ1-1, with D perhaps TRBD1 (5 bases). This CDR3 spans 16 amino acids. Trimming took 1 base from V and 0 from J, leaving 13 bases between them. The V gene's germline CDR1 is SGHKS and CDR2 YYEKEE (reference sequence). CDR3 bases: TGTGCCAGCAGCTTGACAGGAACGATAATGAACACTGAAGCTTTCTTT. This sequence encodes CASSLTGTIMNTEAFF. Full variable domain (outside the CDR3, taken from reference TRBV5-5 and TRBJ1-1): DAGVTQSPTHLIKTRGQQVTLRCSPISGHKSVSWYQQVLGQGPQFIFQYYEKEERGRGNFPDRFSARQFPNYSSELNVNALLLGDSALYLCASSLTGTIMNTEAFFGQGTRLTVV.

The rearrangement uses TRBV29-1 and TRBJ2-1; 9 nucleotides match TRBD1. This CDR3 is built from 16 residues. V shed 2 bases, J shed 6 bases, and the junction held 11 bases outside the gene matches. Germline V CDR1 and CDR2: SQVTM, ANQGSEA. The CDR3 DNA sequence: TGCAGCGTTGAATTGACGGACAACAGGGGGCCCAATGAGCAGTTCTTC. As protein: CSVELTDNRGPNEQFF.

The table lists this clone with a count of one. The chain is built from TRBV5-1 and TRBJ2-7; 12 positions match TRBD2. Germline CDR1 is SGHRS and CDR2 is YFSETQ. V lost 2 bases to trimming and J lost 4 bases; unmatched junction nucleotides: 1. This CDR3 has 14 amino acids. The CDR3 DNA is TGCGCCAGCAGCTTTGGGACTAGCGGGTACGAGCAGTACTTC. It translates to CASSFGTSGYEQYF.

This chain uses TRBV6-6 with TRBJ2-7; 7 nucleotides align to TRBD1. Per germline, CDR1 MNHNY and CDR2 SVGAGI (reference sequence). Trimming cost V 10 bases and J 0 bases; bases outside gene matches: 9. The CDR3 spans 14 residues. CDR3 nucleotides: TGTGCCACCCGGGAAGGGACAGCCTCCTACGAGCAGTACTTC. It encodes CATREGTASYEQYF.

The gene calls are TRBV29-1 and TRBJ1-3, with no clear D. V was trimmed by 3 bases and J by 3 bases, leaving 12 bases between them. The CDR3 extends over 14 amino acids. From germline, CDR1 is SQVTM and CDR2 ANQGSEA. The CDR3 loop is CSVEAGVGGNTIYF. DNA for the CDR3: TGCAGCGTTGAGGCGGGAGTAGGTGGAAACACCATATATTTT.

The CDR3 coding sequence is TGTGCCACCAGCAGAGATAGGGCTAGCTCTAGCACAGATACGCAGTATTTT. It is translated as CATSRDRASSSTDTQYF. The chain employs TRBV15 and TRBJ2-3; maybe TRBD2 (5 bases). Germline CDR1 is LNHNV and CDR2 is YYDKDF (reference sequence). The V gene lost 0 bases and the J gene lost 0 bases, with 13 bases spanning the gap. This CDR3 comprises 17 residues.

This CDR3 reads CASSEVAASNTGELFF. For the CDR3, the DNA is TGTGCCAGCAGTGAAGTAGCCGCATCGAACACCGGGGAGCTGTTTTTT. V is TRBV2 and J is TRBJ2-2; D is ambiguous. Germline assignment: CDR1 SNHLY and CDR2 FYNNEI. The CDR3 contains 16 residues. V dropped 1 base and J dropped 0 bases, with 9 bases sitting between them. The whole variable domain, filled in from reference TRBV2 and TRBJ2-2, reads EPEVTQTPSHQVTQMGQEVILRCVPISNHLYFYWYRQILGQKVEFLVSFYNNEISEKSEIFDDQFSVERPDGSNFTLKIRSTKLEDSAMYFCASSEVAASNTGELFFGEGSRLTVL.

The DNA of the CDR3 is TGTGCCAGCAGCGCCCTCAGCGGGAGGGCCTACAATGAGCAGTTCTTC. Protein sequence: CASSALSGRAYNEQFF. The V and J genes are TRBV9 and TRBJ2-1; 10 bases line up with TRBD2. CDR3 size: 16 residues. Germline V lookup: CDR1 SGDLS, CDR2 YYNGEE. Trimming removed 3 bases from V and 2 bases from J; junction bases left unmatched: 5.

The chain carries TRBV9 and TRBJ2-3; D is unclear. V was cut by 3 bases and J by 7 bases, with 9 bases left in between. This CDR3 is 12 amino acids long. Germline CDR1 SGDLS, CDR2 YYNGEE. The CDR3 coding sequence is TGTGCCAGCAGCGCAAGTACAAATACGCAGTATTTT. This codes for CASSASTNTQYF. The entire variable domain, with the rest obtained from reference TRBV9 and TRBJ2-3, is as follows: DSGVTQTPKHLITATGQRVTLRCSPRSGDLSVYWYQQSLDQGLQFLIQYYNGEERAKGNILERFSAQQFPDLHSELNLSSLELGDSALYFCASSASTNTQYFGPGTRLTVL.

The chain carries TRBV28 and TRBJ1-2, with TRBD1 matching over 8 bases. The germline gives CDR1 MDHEN, CDR2 SYDVKM. The CDR3 extends over 15 amino acids. Trimming at V came to 3 bases and at J to 1 base, leaving 4 bases not matched to a gene. The CDR3 reads CASSLTGQVNYGYTF. As DNA, the CDR3 is TGTGCCAGCAGTTTGACGGGACAGGTTAACTATGGCTACACCTTC.

This chain's CDR3 is CASSPLGQGVTNEQYF. CDR3 coding DNA: TGCGCCAGCAGCCCCTTGGGACAGGGGGTGACCAACGAGCAGTACTTC. The rearrangement joins TRBV5-1 to TRBJ2-7; 11 bases match TRBD1. CDR3 length: 16 residues. CDR1 and CDR2 from the germline V gene are SGHRS and YFSETQ. Trimming at V came to 4 bases and at J to 5 bases, leaving 11 bases not matched to a gene.

This chain links TRBV6-6 with TRBJ2-1; 9 bases match TRBD2. With 8 bases clipped from V and 5 bases from J, the junction kept 10 bases outside the gene matches. Germline assignment: CDR1 MNHNY and CDR2 SVGAGI (reference sequence). This CDR3 spans 15 amino acids. Here the CDR3 reads CASLSSGSLNNEQFF. CDR3 nucleotide sequence: TGTGCCAGCTTAAGTAGCGGGAGCCTGAACAATGAGCAGTTCTTC.

The chain uses TRBV7-9 and TRBJ1-5, with unresolved D. This CDR3 is 12 amino acids long. With 6 bases removed from V and 2 bases from J, the gap between germline ends came to 5 bases. Germline values: CDR1 SEHNR, CDR2 FQNEAQ (reference sequence). CDR3 sequence reads: CASRSGNQPQHF. DNA of the CDR3: TGTGCCAGCAGGAGTGGCAATCAGCCCCAGCATTTT. Complete variable domain (other parts from reference TRBV7-9 and TRBJ1-5): DTGVSQNPRHKITKRGQNVTFRCDPISEHNRLYWYRQTLGQGPEFLTYFQNEAQLEKSRLLSDRFSAERPKGSFSTLEIQRTEQGDSAMYLCASRSGNQPQHFGDGTRLSIL.